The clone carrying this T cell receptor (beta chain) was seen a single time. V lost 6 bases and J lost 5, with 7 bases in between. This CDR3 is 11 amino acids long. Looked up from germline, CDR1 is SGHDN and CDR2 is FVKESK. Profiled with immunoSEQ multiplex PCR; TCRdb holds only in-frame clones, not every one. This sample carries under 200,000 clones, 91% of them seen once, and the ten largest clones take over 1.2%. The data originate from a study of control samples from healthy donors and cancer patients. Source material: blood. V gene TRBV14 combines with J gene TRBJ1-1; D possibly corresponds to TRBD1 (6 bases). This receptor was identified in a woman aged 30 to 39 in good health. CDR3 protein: CASRQGTEAFF. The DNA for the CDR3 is TGTGCCAGCAGACAGGGAACTGAAGCTTTCTTT. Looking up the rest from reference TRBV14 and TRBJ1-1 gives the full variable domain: EAGVTQFPSHSVIEKGQTVTLRCDPISGHDNLYWYRRVMGKEIKFLLHFVKESKQDESGMPNNRFLAERTGGTYSTLKVQPAELEDSGVYFCASRQGTEAFFGQGTRLTVV.